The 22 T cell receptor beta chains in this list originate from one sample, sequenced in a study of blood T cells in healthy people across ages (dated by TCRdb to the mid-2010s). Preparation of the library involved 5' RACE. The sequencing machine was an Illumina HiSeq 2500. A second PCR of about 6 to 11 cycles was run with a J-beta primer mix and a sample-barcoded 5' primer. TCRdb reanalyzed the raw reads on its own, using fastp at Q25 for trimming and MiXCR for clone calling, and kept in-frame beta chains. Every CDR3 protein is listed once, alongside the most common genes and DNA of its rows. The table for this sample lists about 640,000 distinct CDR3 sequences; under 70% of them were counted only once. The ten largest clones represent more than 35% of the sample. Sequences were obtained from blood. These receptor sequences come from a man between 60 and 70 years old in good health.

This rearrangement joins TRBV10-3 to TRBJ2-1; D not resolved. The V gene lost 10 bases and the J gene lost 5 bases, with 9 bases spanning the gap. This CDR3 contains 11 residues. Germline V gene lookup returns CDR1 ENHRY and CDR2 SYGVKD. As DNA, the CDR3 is TGTGCCAGTGAGGCGCACAATGAGCAGTTCTTC. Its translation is CASEAHNEQFF.

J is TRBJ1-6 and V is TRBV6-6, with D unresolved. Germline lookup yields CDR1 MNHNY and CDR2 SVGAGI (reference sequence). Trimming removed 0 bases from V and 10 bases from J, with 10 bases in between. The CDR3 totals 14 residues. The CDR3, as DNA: TGTGCCAGCAGTTACTCCCCGAGTCAGTCACCCCTCCACTTT. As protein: CASSYSPSQSPLHF.

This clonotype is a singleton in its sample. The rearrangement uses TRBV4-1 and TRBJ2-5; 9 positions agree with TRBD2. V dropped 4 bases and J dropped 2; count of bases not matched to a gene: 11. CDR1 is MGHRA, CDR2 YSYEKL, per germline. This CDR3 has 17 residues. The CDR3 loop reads CASSRDSGGGWQETQYF. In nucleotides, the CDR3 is TGCGCCAGCAGCCGAGATAGCGGGGGAGGATGGCAAGAGACCCAGTACTTC.

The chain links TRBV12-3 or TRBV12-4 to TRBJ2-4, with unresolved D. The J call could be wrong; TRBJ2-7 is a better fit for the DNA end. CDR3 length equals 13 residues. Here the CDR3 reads CASSLLQRDEQYF. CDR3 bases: TGTGCCAGCAGTTTGTTACAGCGAGACGAGCAGTACTTC.

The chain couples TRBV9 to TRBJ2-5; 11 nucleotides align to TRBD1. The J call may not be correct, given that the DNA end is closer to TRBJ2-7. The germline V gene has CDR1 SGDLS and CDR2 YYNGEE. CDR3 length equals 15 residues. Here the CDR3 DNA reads TGTGCCAGCAGCGAACGGGACAGGGGGAGGTACGAGCAGTACTTC. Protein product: CASSERDRGRYEQYF.

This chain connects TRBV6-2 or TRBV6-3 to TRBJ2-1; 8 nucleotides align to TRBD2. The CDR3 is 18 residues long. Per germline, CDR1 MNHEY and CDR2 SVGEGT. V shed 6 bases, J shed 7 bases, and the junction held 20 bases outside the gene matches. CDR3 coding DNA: TGTGCCAGCAGGGGGGAGCCGGGAGCGGGGGATTACGGGAATGAGCAGTTCTTC. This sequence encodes CASRGEPGAGDYGNEQFF.

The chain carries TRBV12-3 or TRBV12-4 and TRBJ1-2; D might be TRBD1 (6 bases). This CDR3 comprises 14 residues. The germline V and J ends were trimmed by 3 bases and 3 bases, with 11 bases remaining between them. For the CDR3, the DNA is TGTGCCAGCAGTTTGTTAAAGGGGGACTATGGCTACACCTTC. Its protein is CASSLLKGDYGYTF.

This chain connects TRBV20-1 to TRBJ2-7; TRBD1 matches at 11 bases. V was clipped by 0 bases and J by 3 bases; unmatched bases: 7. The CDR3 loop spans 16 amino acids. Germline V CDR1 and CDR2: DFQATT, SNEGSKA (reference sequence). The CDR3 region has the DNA TGCAGTGCTAGAGACCCTGGGACAGGGGGGAACTACGAGCAGTACTTC. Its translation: CSARDPGTGGNYEQYF.

In DNA form, the CDR3 reads TGCAGTGCTGGCAACCGGGACAGGGGCTACGAGCAGTACTTC. This translates into CSAGNRDRGYEQYF. The chain couples TRBV20-1 to TRBJ2-7, with 10 bases aligning to TRBD1. Germline V gives CDR1 DFQATT, CDR2 SNEGSKA (reference sequence). The CDR3 has 14 residues. Trimming at V came to 5 bases and at J to 3 bases, leaving 7 bases not matched to a gene.

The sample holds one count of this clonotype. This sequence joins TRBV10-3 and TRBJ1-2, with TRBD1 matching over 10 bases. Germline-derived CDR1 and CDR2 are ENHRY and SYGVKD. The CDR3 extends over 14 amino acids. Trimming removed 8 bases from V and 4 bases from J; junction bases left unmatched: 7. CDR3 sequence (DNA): TGTGCCATCGGACAGGGGGACGTGGGCTATGGCTACACCTTC. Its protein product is CAIGQGDVGYGYTF.

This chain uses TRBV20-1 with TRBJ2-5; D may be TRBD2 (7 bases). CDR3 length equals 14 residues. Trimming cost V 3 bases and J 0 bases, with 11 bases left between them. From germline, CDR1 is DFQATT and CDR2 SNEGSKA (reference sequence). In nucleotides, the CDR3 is TGCAGTGCTAGCGGGGGGCCGTACCAAGAGACCCAGTACTTC. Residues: CSASGGPYQETQYF.

The CDR3 region is CASSLVHGDGNTIYF. As DNA, the CDR3 is TGCGCCAGCAGCTTGGTCCACGGTGATGGAAACACCATATATTTT. This chain links TRBV5-1 with TRBJ1-3; D is unresolved. Deletions cut 0 bases from V and 3 bases from J, with 10 bases between. The CDR3 is made up of 15 amino acids. From germline, CDR1 is SGHRS and CDR2 YFSETQ. Full variable domain (remainder filled in from reference TRBV5-1 and TRBJ1-3): KAGVTQTPRYLIKTRGQQVTLSCSPISGHRSVSWYQQTPGQGLQFLFEYFSETQRNKGNFPGRFSGRQFSNSRSEMNVSTLELGDSALYLCASSLVHGDGNTIYFGEGSWLTVV.

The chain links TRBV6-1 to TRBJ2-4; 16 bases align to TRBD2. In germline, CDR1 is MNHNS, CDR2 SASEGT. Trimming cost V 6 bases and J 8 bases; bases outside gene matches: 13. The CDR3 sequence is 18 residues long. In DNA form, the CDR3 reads TGTGCCAGCAGGACGGGACTAGCGGGGGGGCGAGTCGGGGACATTCAGTACTTC. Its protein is CASRTGLAGGRVGDIQYF.

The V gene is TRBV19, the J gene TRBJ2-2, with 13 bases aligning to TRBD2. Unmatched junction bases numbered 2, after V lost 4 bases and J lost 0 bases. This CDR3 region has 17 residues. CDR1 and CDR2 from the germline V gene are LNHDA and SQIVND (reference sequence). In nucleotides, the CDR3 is TGTGCCAGTAGTAGACTAGCGGGGGGAGCGAACACCGGGGAGCTGTTTTTT. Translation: CASSRLAGGANTGELFF. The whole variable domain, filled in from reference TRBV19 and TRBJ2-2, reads DGGITQSPKYLFRKEGQNVTLSCEQNLNHDAMYWYRQDPGQGLRLIYYSQIVNDFQKGDIAEGYSVSREKKESFPLTVTSAQKNPTAFYLCASSRLAGGANTGELFFGEGSRLTVL.

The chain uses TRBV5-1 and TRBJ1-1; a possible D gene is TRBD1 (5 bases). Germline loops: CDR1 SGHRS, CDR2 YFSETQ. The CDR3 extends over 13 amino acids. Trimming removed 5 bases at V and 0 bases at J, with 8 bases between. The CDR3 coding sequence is TGCGCCAGCAGGAGGACACTGAACACTGAAGCTTTCTTT. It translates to CASRRTLNTEAFF.

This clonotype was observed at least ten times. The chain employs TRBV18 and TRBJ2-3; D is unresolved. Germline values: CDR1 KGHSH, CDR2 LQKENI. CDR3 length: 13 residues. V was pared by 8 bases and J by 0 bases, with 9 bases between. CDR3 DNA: TGTGCCAGCAGTCCCGGGAGCACAGATACGCAGTATTTT. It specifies CASSPGSTDTQYF.

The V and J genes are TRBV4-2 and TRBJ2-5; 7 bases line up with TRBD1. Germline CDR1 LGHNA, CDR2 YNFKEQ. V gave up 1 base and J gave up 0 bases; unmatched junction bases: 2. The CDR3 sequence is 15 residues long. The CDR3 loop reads CASSQAGQYQETQYF. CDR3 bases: TGTGCCAGCAGCCAAGCGGGACAGTACCAAGAGACCCAGTACTTC.

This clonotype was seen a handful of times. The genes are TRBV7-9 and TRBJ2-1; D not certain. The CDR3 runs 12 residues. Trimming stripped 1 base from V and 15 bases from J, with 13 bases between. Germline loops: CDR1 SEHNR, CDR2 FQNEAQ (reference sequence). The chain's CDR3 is CASSLESRTLFF. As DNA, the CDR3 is TGTGCCAGCAGCTTAGAATCCCGGACCCTGTTCTTC. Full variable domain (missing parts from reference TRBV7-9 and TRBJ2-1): DTGVSQNPRHKITKRGQNVTFRCDPISEHNRLYWYRQTLGQGPEFLTYFQNEAQLEKSRLLSDRFSAERPKGSFSTLEIQRTEQGDSAMYLCASSLESRTLFFGPGTRLTVL.

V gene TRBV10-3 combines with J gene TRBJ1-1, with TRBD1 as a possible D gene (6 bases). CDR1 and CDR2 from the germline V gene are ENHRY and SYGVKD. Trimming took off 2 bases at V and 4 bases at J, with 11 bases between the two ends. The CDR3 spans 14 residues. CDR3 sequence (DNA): TGTGCCATCAGTGAGGGCGCAGGGGCCACTGAAGCTTTCTTT. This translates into CAISEGAGATEAFF.

The CDR3 protein is CASSLVPSGGRRETQYF. CDR3 DNA: TGTGCCAGCAGCTTAGTACCTAGTGGGGGGCGGAGAGAGACCCAGTACTTC. The chain joins TRBV7-2 to TRBJ2-5; D possibly uses TRBD1 or TRBD2 (6 bases each). The germline CDR1 and CDR2 sequences are SGHTA and FQGNSA. The ends were cut back, 1 base at V and 4 bases at J, with 19 bases in the middle. This CDR3 is built from 17 residues. Using reference TRBV7-2 and TRBJ2-5 for the parts outside the CDR3, the full variable domain is GAGVSQSPSNKVTEKGKDVELRCDPISGHTALYWYRQSLGQGLEFLIYFQGNSAPDKSGLPSDRFSAERTGGSVSTLTIQRTQQEDSAVYLCASSLVPSGGRRETQYFGPGTRLLVL.

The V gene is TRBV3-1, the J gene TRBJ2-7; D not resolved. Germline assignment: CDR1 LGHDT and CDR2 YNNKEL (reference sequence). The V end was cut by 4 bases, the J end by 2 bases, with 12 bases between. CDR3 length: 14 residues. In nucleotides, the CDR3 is TGTGCCAGCAGCCCCAGACATGGGGCCTACGAGCAGTACTTC. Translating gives CASSPRHGAYEQYF.

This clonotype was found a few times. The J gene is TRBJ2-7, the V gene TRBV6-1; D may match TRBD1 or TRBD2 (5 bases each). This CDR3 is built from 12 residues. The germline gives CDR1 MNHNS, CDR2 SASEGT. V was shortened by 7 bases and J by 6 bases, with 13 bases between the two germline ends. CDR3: CASKEYGAEQYF. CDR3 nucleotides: TGTGCCAGCAAGGAGTACGGGGCCGAGCAGTACTTC.